The 24 T cell receptor beta chains given below trace back to one sample, sequenced in a study of early T cells in non-severe SARS-CoV-2 infection. TCRdb itself ran the 5' RACE reads through MiXCR, one entry per CDR3 protein. The sample holds 60,000 to 65,000 distinct CDR3 sequences, less than 10% seen once. Sequencing was performed on whole blood. The origin of the receptors is an adult who was a healthcare worker with PCR-confirmed SARS-CoV-2 infection or an uninfected control (not recorded which).

This clonotype was seen many times. The genes are TRBV12-5 and TRBJ1-1; D is undetermined. Trimming shortened V by 4 bases and J by 0 bases, and 6 bases separated the two germline ends. In germline, CDR1 is LGHNT, CDR2 FRNRAP. This CDR3 is 13 amino acids long. DNA for the CDR3: TGTGCTAGTGGTTCGGGATTGAACACTGAAGCTTTCTTT. This gives the protein CASGSGLNTEAFF.

This clonotype was seen more than once but under ten times. The chain recombines TRBV12-3 or TRBV12-4 with TRBJ1-1; D is ambiguous. Trimming left V 4 bases short and J 4 bases short, with 13 bases between. CDR3 size: 14 residues. CDR3 nucleotides: TGTGCCAGCAGTTCCGTGGCAGAGGTCACTGAAGCTTTCTTT. It encodes CASSSVAEVTEAFF.

This clonotype has only a few counts. The chain has TRBV28 and TRBJ2-1; TRBD2 aligns across 10 bases. The J segment lost 4 bases and the V segment lost 9 bases, leaving 12 bases of the junction unmatched. The germline CDR1 and CDR2 sequences are MDHEN and SYDVKM. CDR3 length equals 16 residues. CDR3 nucleotide sequence: TGTGCCAGTCTAACCCCTAGCGGGGGACTATACAATGAGCAGTTCTTC. The encoded protein is CASLTPSGGLYNEQFF. Supplemented by reference TRBV28 and TRBJ2-1, the full variable domain reads DVKVTQSSRYLVKRTGEKVFLECVQDMDHENMFWYRQDPGLGLRLIYFSYDVKMKEKGDIPEGYSVSREKKERFSLILESASTNQTSMYLCASLTPSGGLYNEQFFGPGTRLTVL.

This clonotype showed up just a few times. The V and J genes are TRBV18 and TRBJ1-2, with D possibly TRBD1 on 5 matching bases. The V gene's germline CDR1 is KGHSH and CDR2 LQKENI. V lost 5 bases and J lost 3, with 10 bases in between. The length of the CDR3 is 13 residues. CDR3 DNA: TGTGCCAGCTCAGGGGGTACGGACTATGGCTACACCTTC. Translated: CASSGGTDYGYTF.

This clonotype was seen at least ten times. The chain employs TRBV7-2 and TRBJ2-3; D might be TRBD1 (5 bases). The CDR3 spans 16 residues. Germline V gene data show CDR1 as SGHTA and CDR2 as FQGNSA. The V end lost 5 bases, the J end lost 1 base, and 16 bases lay between the germline ends. The CDR3 nucleotides read TGTGCCAGCAGCCCCGGATTTGGGGCGGGCACAGATACGCAGTATTTT. Translation gives CASSPGFGAGTDTQYF.

The V gene is TRBV7-2, the J gene TRBJ2-5; 7 nucleotides match TRBD2. The ends lost 5 bases at V and 7 bases at J; junction bases unmatched: 7. The CDR3 consists of 13 residues. Germline V gene data show CDR1 as SGHTA and CDR2 as FQGNSA. CDR3 residues: CASSPTSVGTQYF. The CDR3 coding sequence is TGTGCCAGCAGCCCCACTAGCGTCGGGACCCAGTACTTC.

This rearrangement joins TRBV7-2 to TRBJ2-1; 10 bases line up with TRBD2. The CDR3 has 15 amino acids. CDR1 SGHTA and CDR2 FQGNSA come from the germline V gene. V lost 4 bases and J lost 9; bases outside the gene matches: 9. The chain's CDR3 is CASSSRRGLAIEQFF. CDR3 sequence (DNA): TGTGCCAGCAGCTCCAGGAGGGGACTAGCGATTGAGCAGTTCTTC.

The V call is TRBV19, the J call TRBJ2-3; 7 nucleotides match TRBD1. CDR1 and CDR2 (germline): LNHDA, SQIVND (reference sequence). CDR3 length: 16 residues. With 6 bases clipped from V and 2 bases from J, the junction kept 11 bases outside the gene matches. CDR3 DNA: TGTGCCAGTAGGCTCGGACAGGCTGGATACACAGATACGCAGTATTTT. Protein product: CASRLGQAGYTDTQYF.

The chain has TRBV7-8 and TRBJ1-1; 7 bases are a match to TRBD1. Per germline, CDR1 SGHVS and CDR2 FQNEAQ. Trimming removed 5 bases from V and 5 bases from J; junction bases left unmatched: 8. The CDR3 runs 14 residues. The CDR3 nucleotides are TGTGCCAGCAGCCCTAGACAGGGTTGGACTGAAGCTTTCTTT. The encoded protein is CASSPRQGWTEAFF.

This clonotype was seen more than once but under ten times. V usage is TRBV18 and J usage is TRBJ2-2; TRBD1 or TRBD2 may be the D gene (5 bases each). From germline, CDR1 is KGHSH and CDR2 LQKENI. This CDR3 spans 15 amino acids. V lost 0 bases to trimming and J lost 8 bases, with 13 bases between them. The CDR3: CASSPPGPPGGELFF. The CDR3 bases are TGTGCCAGCTCACCACCGGGACCCCCAGGAGGGGAGCTGTTTTTT.

This clonotype was seen repeatedly, ten times or more. The V call is TRBV20-1, the J call TRBJ2-5; perhaps D is TRBD1 or TRBD2 (5 bases each). The CDR3 extends over 13 amino acids. Looked up from germline, CDR1 is DFQATT and CDR2 is SNEGSKA (reference sequence). Trimming cost V 6 bases and J 7 bases, with 18 bases left between them. The CDR3, as DNA: TGCAGTGCCGACCTTAGGGGACGTACGACCCAGTACTTC. It translates to CSADLRGRTTQYF.

This clonotype was detected many times. The V gene is TRBV6-1, the J gene TRBJ2-6; no clear D. Germline V gene sequence: CDR1 MNHNS, CDR2 SASEGT. The length of the CDR3 is 14 residues. V gave up 1 base and J gave up 6 bases, with 7 bases separating them. The CDR3 coding sequence is TGTGCCAGCAGTGAAGGAGGACCGGCCAACGTCCTGACTTTC. This translates into CASSEGGPANVLTF.

The chain's CDR3 is CASSPRTSGGAWQETQYF. The DNA for the CDR3 is TGCGCCAGCAGCCCTCGGACTAGCGGGGGGGCTTGGCAAGAGACCCAGTACTTC. This chain links TRBV5-1 with TRBJ2-5, with 15 bases lining up with TRBD2. Per germline, CDR1 SGHRS and CDR2 YFSETQ. V lost 4 bases and J lost 2; bases outside the gene matches: 9. This CDR3 region has 18 residues.

This clonotype showed up just a few times. The chain links TRBV29-1 to TRBJ1-1; 7 bases agree with TRBD1. V lost 5 bases to trimming and J lost 0 bases; unmatched junction nucleotides: 15. Germline loops: CDR1 SQVTM, CDR2 ANQGSEA. The CDR3 contains 17 residues. CDR3 loop: CSVLPLRDSSMNTEAFF. CDR3 sequence (DNA): TGCAGCGTTCTACCACTTAGGGACAGCTCAATGAACACTGAAGCTTTCTTT.

V and J are TRBV4-2 and TRBJ2-1, with unresolved D. V was clipped by 1 base and J by 10 bases, with 8 bases between them. The CDR3 is made up of 12 amino acids. CDR1 and CDR2 (germline): LGHNA, YNFKEQ. The CDR3 reads CASSQAPVEQFF. The DNA for the CDR3 is TGTGCCAGCAGCCAAGCCCCGGTCGAGCAGTTCTTC.

This clonotype was picked up a small number of times. The chain is built from TRBV3-1 and TRBJ2-2; D gene ambiguous. Trimming left V 0 bases short and J 0 bases short, with 8 bases between. Per germline, CDR1 LGHDT and CDR2 YNNKEL (reference sequence). CDR3 length: 16 residues. CDR3 region: CASSQEKGTNTGELFF. For the CDR3, the DNA is TGTGCCAGCAGCCAAGAGAAGGGAACGAACACCGGGGAGCTGTTTTTT.

The chain links TRBV6-1 to TRBJ1-6; 9 bases match TRBD1. This CDR3 is 15 amino acids long. The germline V gene encodes CDR1 MNHNS and CDR2 SASEGT. The ends lost 5 bases at V and 7 bases at J; junction bases unmatched: 6. CDR3 DNA: TGTGCCAGCAGTCCCCGGGACAGGGACAATTCACCCCTCCACTTT. Protein product: CASSPRDRDNSPLHF.

The chain is built from TRBV7-7 and TRBJ2-3, with 10 bases lining up with TRBD1. This CDR3 is 15 amino acids long. Germline trimming cut 1 base from V and 5 bases from J; bases unmatched to any gene: 3. Germline loops: CDR1 SSHAT, CDR2 FNYEAQ (reference sequence). The DNA for the CDR3 is TGTGCCAGCAGCTTAGGACAGGGGGCTATAGATACGCAGTATTTT. Translating gives CASSLGQGAIDTQYF.

This clonotype was counted between two and nine times. The chain has TRBV4-2 and TRBJ2-3; the match to TRBD2 covers 9 bases. This CDR3 has 17 residues. V lost 1 base, J lost 4 bases, and 9 bases stayed unmatched. The germline gives CDR1 LGHNA, CDR2 YNFKEQ. In DNA, the CDR3 is TGTGCCAGCAGCCAAGCTCCGCGGGGGGGCGGGCCAGATACGCAGTATTTT. This encodes CASSQAPRGGGPDTQYF.

This clonotype was counted only a few times. This chain connects TRBV4-1 to TRBJ2-1, with TRBD2 identical over 9 bases. Unmatched junction bases numbered 13, after V lost 3 bases and J lost 7 bases. CDR3 size: 17 residues. The V gene's germline CDR1 is MGHRA and CDR2 YSYEKL. In DNA, the CDR3 is TGCGCCAGCAGCCAGTACCTAGCGGGGTTAAAAGTGAATGAGCAGTTCTTC. Amino acid sequence: CASSQYLAGLKVNEQFF.

The chain carries TRBV5-6 and TRBJ2-4; D is unresolved. Germline values: CDR1 SGHDT, CDR2 YYEEEE. V lost 2 bases to trimming and J lost 6 bases, with 18 bases between them. This CDR3 spans 16 amino acids. In DNA form, the CDR3 reads TGTGCCAGCAGCTTACGACTTACTGCTGGAACAAACATTCAGTACTTC. This encodes CASSLRLTAGTNIQYF. Together with reference TRBV5-6 and TRBJ2-4, the CDR3 gives the full variable domain: DAGVTQSPTHLIKTRGQQVTLRCSPKSGHDTVSWYQQALGQGPQFIFQYYEEEERQRGNFPDRFSGHQFPNYSSELNVNALLLGDSALYLCASSLRLTAGTNIQYFGAGTRLSVL.

The chain couples TRBV3-1 to TRBJ1-2; D may be TRBD1 (5 bases). Trimming removed 1 base at V and 5 bases at J, with 14 bases between. The CDR3 runs 15 residues. The V gene's germline CDR1 is LGHDT and CDR2 YNNKEL (reference sequence). CDR3 in DNA: TGTGCCAGCAGCCAAGCCCCCATCGGGGGATATGGCTACACCTTC. Translation gives CASSQAPIGGYGYTF.

This clonotype was seen a handful of times. The chain combines TRBV20-1 with TRBJ2-1; 11 bases align to TRBD2. Trimming removed 2 bases from V and 6 bases from J; junction bases left unmatched: 3. The germline gives CDR1 DFQATT, CDR2 SNEGSKA (reference sequence). CDR3 length equals 14 residues. The CDR3 nucleotides read TGCAGTGCTAGAACTAGCGGGGGCCCCAATGAGCAGTTCTTC. Translation gives CSARTSGGPNEQFF.

The rearrangement joins TRBV30 to TRBJ2-4, with unresolved D. Germline CDR1 and CDR2: GTSNPN and SVGIG (reference sequence). The CDR3 consists of 11 residues. V dropped 3 bases and J dropped 6 bases, with 6 bases sitting between them. CDR3 amino acids: CAWRIGNIQYF. The CDR3 region has the DNA TGTGCCTGGAGGATAGGAAACATTCAGTACTTC.